This T cell receptor (beta chain) was recovered during a study of blood T cells in healthy people across ages. Study results and caveats: A roughly linear fall in TCR beta diversity per million T cells was seen with increasing age. A greater number of naive CD4+ cells and higher diversity distinguished long-lived donors from aged donors.

For this clonotype: Its antigen is undetermined.

A sample-barcoded 5' primer and a J-beta primer mix were used in a second PCR of roughly 7 to 11 cycles. A template-switch adaptor that had 12 random nucleotides put a tag on each cDNA molecule. TCRdb fed the 5' RACE reads into MiXCR, producing one record per CDR3 protein. The data hold roughly 700,000 distinct CDR3 sequences, with roughly 50% observed a single time. Material for sequencing was blood. The sequence derives from a woman between 55 and 75 years old in good health.

CDR3 sequence: CAAKGVFEQYF. The CDR3 coding sequence is TGTGCCGCGAAAGGGGTTTTCGAGCAGTACTTC. V and J are TRBV28 and TRBJ2-5, with D possibly matching TRBD1 (5 bases). The DNA end is more similar to TRBJ2-7, so the J call may be wrong. The CDR3 is made up of 11 amino acids. Germline V CDR1 and CDR2: MDHEN, SYDVKM.